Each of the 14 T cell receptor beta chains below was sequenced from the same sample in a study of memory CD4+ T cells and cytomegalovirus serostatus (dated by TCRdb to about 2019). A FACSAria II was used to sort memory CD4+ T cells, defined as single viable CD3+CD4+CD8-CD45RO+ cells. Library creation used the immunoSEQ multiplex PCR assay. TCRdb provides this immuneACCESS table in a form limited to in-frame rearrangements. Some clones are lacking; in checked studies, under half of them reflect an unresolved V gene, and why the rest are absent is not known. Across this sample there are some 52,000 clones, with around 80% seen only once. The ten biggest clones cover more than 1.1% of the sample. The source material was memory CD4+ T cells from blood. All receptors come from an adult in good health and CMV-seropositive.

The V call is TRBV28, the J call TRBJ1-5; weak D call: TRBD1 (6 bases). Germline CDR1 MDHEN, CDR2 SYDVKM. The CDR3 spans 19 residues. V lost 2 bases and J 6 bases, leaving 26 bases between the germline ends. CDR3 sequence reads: CASSLIWIATGKGIQPQHF. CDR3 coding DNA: TGTGCCAGCAGTTTAATCTGGATCGCTACAGGGAAGGGAATTCAGCCCCAGCATTTT.

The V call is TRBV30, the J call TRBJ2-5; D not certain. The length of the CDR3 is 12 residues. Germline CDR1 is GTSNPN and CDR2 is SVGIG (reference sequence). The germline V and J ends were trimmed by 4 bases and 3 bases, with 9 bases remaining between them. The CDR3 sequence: CAWNPREETQYF. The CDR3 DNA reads TGTGCCTGGAACCCACGGGAAGAGACCCAGTACTTC.

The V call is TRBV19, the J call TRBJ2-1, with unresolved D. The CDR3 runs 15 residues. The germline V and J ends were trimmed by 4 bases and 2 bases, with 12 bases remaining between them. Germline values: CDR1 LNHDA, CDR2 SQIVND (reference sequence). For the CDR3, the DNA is TGTGCCAGTAGTAAAGAAGGGAACCCCTACAATGAGCAGTTCTTC. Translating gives CASSKEGNPYNEQFF.

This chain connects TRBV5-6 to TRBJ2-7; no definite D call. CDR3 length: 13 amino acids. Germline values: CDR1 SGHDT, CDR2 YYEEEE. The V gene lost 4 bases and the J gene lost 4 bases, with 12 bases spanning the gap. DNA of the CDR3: TGTGCCAGCAGCACAAGCGTGGTGTACGAGCAGTACTTC. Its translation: CASSTSVVYEQYF.

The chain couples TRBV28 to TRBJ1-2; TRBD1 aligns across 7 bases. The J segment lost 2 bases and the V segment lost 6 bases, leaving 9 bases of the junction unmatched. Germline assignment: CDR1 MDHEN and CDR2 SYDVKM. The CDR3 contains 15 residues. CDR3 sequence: CASSRPGTDNYGYTF. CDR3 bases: TGTGCCAGCAGCCGCCCGGGGACAGACAACTATGGCTACACCTTC.

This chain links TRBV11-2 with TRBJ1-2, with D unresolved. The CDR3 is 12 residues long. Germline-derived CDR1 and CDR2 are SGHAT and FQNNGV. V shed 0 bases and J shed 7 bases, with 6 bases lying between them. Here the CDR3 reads CASSLEGRGYTF. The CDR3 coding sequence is TGTGCCAGCAGCTTAGAGGGTCGTGGCTACACCTTC.

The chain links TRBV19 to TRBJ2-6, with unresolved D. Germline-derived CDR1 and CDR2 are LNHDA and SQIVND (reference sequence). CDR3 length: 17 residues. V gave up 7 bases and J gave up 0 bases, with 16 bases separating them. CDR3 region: CASTWSLLHSGANVLTF. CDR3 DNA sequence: TGTGCCAGTACTTGGAGCCTTCTCCACTCTGGGGCCAACGTCCTGACTTTC.

The CDR3 loop is CASSSGTSNEQFF. For the CDR3, the DNA is TGTGCCAGCAGCTCTGGGACTAGCAATGAGCAGTTCTTC. The V call is TRBV11-3, the J call TRBJ2-1; 8 nucleotides line up with TRBD2. Germline CDR1 is SGHNT and CDR2 is YENEEA. CDR3 size: 13 residues. Losses at the gene ends were 4 bases for V and 6 bases for J; bases not matched to a gene: 2.

The DNA of the CDR3 is TGTGCCAGCAGTTTACGAGCGGGGGGCCTAAGCTCCTACAATGAGCAGTTCTTC. Translated: CASSLRAGGLSSYNEQFF. The gene calls are TRBV27 and TRBJ2-1, with 9 bases aligning to TRBD2. The germline CDR1 and CDR2 sequences are MNHEY and SMNVEV (reference sequence). The length of the CDR3 is 18 residues. Trimming took 2 bases from V and 0 from J; bases not matched to a gene: 8.

CDR3 nucleotides: TGTGCCAGCAGCTTGGGTATGGGCAGCGCCCTTTCTGGCTACACCTTC. It translates to CASSLGMGSALSGYTF. The chain couples TRBV5-4 to TRBJ1-2; D is uncertain. V gave up 0 bases and J gave up 7 bases, with 19 bases separating them. CDR1 and CDR2 (germline): SGHNT, YYREEE (reference sequence). The CDR3 sequence is 16 residues long.

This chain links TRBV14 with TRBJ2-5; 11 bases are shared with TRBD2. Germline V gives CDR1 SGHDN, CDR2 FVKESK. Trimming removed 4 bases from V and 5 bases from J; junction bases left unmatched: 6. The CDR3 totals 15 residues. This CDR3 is CASSRRASGRETQYF. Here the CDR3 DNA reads TGTGCCAGCAGCCGGAGGGCTAGCGGGAGGGAGACCCAGTACTTC.

The CDR3 DNA reads as TGTGCCAGCAGCCAAACGGTCTCTAATGAAAAACTGTTTTTT. This translates into CASSQTVSNEKLFF. The genes are TRBV4-2 and TRBJ1-4, with D uncertain. The CDR3 runs 14 residues. The ends were cut back, 2 bases at V and 3 bases at J, with 7 bases in the middle. Germline V gives CDR1 LGHNA, CDR2 YNFKEQ.

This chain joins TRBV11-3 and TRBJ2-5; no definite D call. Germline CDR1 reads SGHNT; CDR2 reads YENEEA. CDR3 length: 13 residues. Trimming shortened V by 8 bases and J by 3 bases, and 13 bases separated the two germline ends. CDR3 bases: TGTGCCAGCGCGCTAGGGATTGAAGAGACCCAGTACTTC. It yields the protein CASALGIEETQYF.

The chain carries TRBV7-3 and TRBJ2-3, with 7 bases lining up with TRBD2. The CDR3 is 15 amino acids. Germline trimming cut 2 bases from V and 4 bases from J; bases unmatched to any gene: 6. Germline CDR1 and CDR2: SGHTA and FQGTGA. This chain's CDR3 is CASSLWESGADTQYF. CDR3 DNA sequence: TGTGCCAGCAGCTTATGGGAGAGCGGGGCAGATACGCAGTATTTT.